This is a list of T cell receptor beta chains from one sample in a study of T cell responses to AZD1222 COVID-19 vaccine. Libraries were prepared by immunoSEQ multiplex PCR; TCRdb keeps only in-frame clonotypes and omits some of them. The data contain 140,000 to 150,000 clones, 85% to 95% of them seen just once; the ten biggest clones take up over 8%. This material consisted of peripheral blood, taken on day 0 of AZD1222 vaccination. These receptors originate from an adult in good health. The CDR3 runs from the conserved cysteine through the conserved F or W. The order of the fields is V gene, D gene, J gene, clone size, CDR3 protein, CDR3 DNA. A D gene is named only where the DNA matches it firmly. Clone size is stated in some rows and not others, as once, few, many or a class when expanded.

v_call: TRBV12-5
d_call: -
j_call: TRBJ1-3
clone_size: -
cdr3_aa: CASGLGKGGDTIYF
cdr3_nt: TGTGCTAGTGGTTTGGGGAAAGGGGGGGACACCATATATTTT

v_call: TRBV7-2
d_call: -
j_call: TRBJ2-6
clone_size: -
cdr3_aa: CASSLVQVTGANVLTF
cdr3_nt: TGTGCCAGCAGCTTAGTCCAAGTGACTGGGGCCAACGTCCTGACTTTC

v_call: TRBV5-1
d_call: -
j_call: TRBJ2-2
clone_size: -
cdr3_aa: CASSFGQTDTGELFF
cdr3_nt: TGCGCCAGCAGCTTCGGACAGACAGACACCGGGGAGCTGTTTTTT

v_call: TRBV30
d_call: -
j_call: TRBJ2-7
clone_size: once
cdr3_aa: CAWSPTGYDEQYF
cdr3_nt: TGTGCCTGGAGCCCCACAGGGTACGACGAGCAGTACTTC

v_call: TRBV27
d_call: TRBD1
j_call: TRBJ2-7
clone_size: -
cdr3_aa: CASRPGTGTREQYF
cdr3_nt: TGTGCCAGCAGACCCGGGACAGGGACGCGGGAGCAGTACTTC

v_call: TRBV6-5
d_call: -
j_call: TRBJ2-3
clone_size: -
cdr3_aa: CASTEGPWGTDTQYF
cdr3_nt: TGTGCCAGCACAGAGGGTCCCTGGGGCACAGATACGCAGTATTTT

v_call: TRBV3-1/TRBV3-2
d_call: -
j_call: TRBJ2-4
clone_size: few
cdr3_aa: CASSPRTALRNIQYF
cdr3_nt: TGTGCCAGCAGCCCCAGGACAGCACTGAGAAACATTCAGTACTTC

v_call: TRBV4-1
d_call: -
j_call: TRBJ1-4
clone_size: -
cdr3_aa: CASSQAGAGEKLFF
cdr3_nt: TGCGCCAGCAGCCAAGCGGGTGCCGGGGAAAAACTGTTTTTT

v_call: TRBV6-4
d_call: TRBD1
j_call: TRBJ1-5
clone_size: -
cdr3_aa: CASSDHGQGGGNQPQHF
cdr3_nt: TGTGCCAGCAGTGACCATGGACAGGGTGGGGGCAATCAGCCCCAGCATTTT

v_call: TRBV12-3/TRBV12-4
d_call: -
j_call: TRBJ1-5
clone_size: -
cdr3_aa: CASARAGVRAQHF
cdr3_nt: TGTGCCAGCGCGAGGGCAGGGGTACGGGCCCAGCATTTT

v_call: TRBV1
d_call: -
j_call: TRBJ1-1
clone_size: -
cdr3_aa: CTSSQDCQQNTEAFF
cdr3_nt: TGCACCAGCAGCCAAGATTGCCAGCAAAACACTGAAGCTTTCTTT

v_call: TRBV9
d_call: TRBD1
j_call: TRBJ1-4
clone_size: -
cdr3_aa: CASSGPPQGGEKLFF
cdr3_nt: TGTGCCAGCAGCGGACCCCCCCAGGGGGGGGAAAAACTGTTTTTT

v_call: TRBV6-2/TRBV6-3
d_call: -
j_call: TRBJ2-4
clone_size: -
cdr3_aa: CASSYADVNIQYF
cdr3_nt: TGTGCCAGCAGTTACGCAGATGTAAACATTCAGTACTTC

v_call: TRBV5-4
d_call: -
j_call: TRBJ2-1
clone_size: -
cdr3_aa: CASSSDGSKSFF
cdr3_nt: TGTGCCAGCAGCTCGGACGGGAGTAAGTCGTTCTTC

v_call: TRBV5-6
d_call: -
j_call: TRBJ2-3
clone_size: -
cdr3_aa: CASSFLTDTQYF
cdr3_nt: TGTGCCAGCAGCTTTCTCACAGATACGCAGTATTTT

v_call: TRBV3-1/TRBV3-2
d_call: -
j_call: TRBJ1-2
clone_size: -
cdr3_aa: CASSQGRNYGYTF
cdr3_nt: TGTGCCAGCAGCCAAGGACGAAACTATGGCTACACCTTC

v_call: TRBV2
d_call: TRBD1
j_call: TRBJ2-7
clone_size: -
cdr3_aa: CASSLYTGDEQYF
cdr3_nt: TGTGCCAGCAGTCTATACACAGGGGACGAGCAGTACTTC

v_call: TRBV4-1
d_call: TRBD1
j_call: TRBJ1-4
clone_size: once
cdr3_aa: CASSQNQGGSEKLFF
cdr3_nt: TGCGCCAGCAGCCAAAATCAGGGGGGTTCCGAAAAACTGTTTTTT

v_call: TRBV15
d_call: -
j_call: TRBJ1-5
clone_size: -
cdr3_aa: CATQRSGGYQPQHF
cdr3_nt: TGTGCCACGCAGAGATCCGGGGGCTATCAGCCCCAGCATTTT

v_call: TRBV5-6
d_call: TRBD1
j_call: TRBJ1-6
clone_size: -
cdr3_aa: CASRNTGTGRSPLHF
cdr3_nt: TGTGCCAGCAGGAACACCGGGACAGGTCGATCACCCCTCCACTTT

v_call: TRBV4-1
d_call: -
j_call: TRBJ1-6
clone_size: -
cdr3_aa: CASSPFFGQPNQGLSPLHF
cdr3_nt: TGCGCCAGCAGCCCGTTTTTTGGACAACCGAACCAGGGGCTTTCACCCCTCCACTTT

v_call: TRBV4-1
d_call: -
j_call: TRBJ1-4
clone_size: few
cdr3_aa: CASSQEGHPGGKLFF
cdr3_nt: TGCGCCAGCAGCCAAGAAGGACACCCGGGCGGAAAACTGTTTTTT

v_call: TRBV19
d_call: -
j_call: TRBJ1-2
clone_size: -
cdr3_aa: CASSILSIGGYTF
cdr3_nt: TGTGCCAGTAGTATTCTTTCTATTGGTGGCTACACCTTC

v_call: TRBV18
d_call: -
j_call: TRBJ2-7
clone_size: few
cdr3_aa: CASSPGAGTNYEQYF
cdr3_nt: TGTGCCAGCTCACCGGGGGCCGGGACAAACTACGAGCAGTACTTC

v_call: TRBV5-1
d_call: -
j_call: TRBJ2-1
clone_size: -
cdr3_aa: CASSPVGDGSYNEQFF
cdr3_nt: TGCGCCAGCAGCCCGGTTGGAGACGGCTCCTACAATGAGCAGTTCTTC

v_call: TRBV6-2/TRBV6-3
d_call: -
j_call: TRBJ1-5
clone_size: -
cdr3_aa: CASSYRLQPQHF
cdr3_nt: TGTGCCAGCAGTTATAGGTTACAGCCCCAGCATTTT

v_call: TRBV30
d_call: -
j_call: TRBJ1-6
clone_size: -
cdr3_aa: CAWMGGTYNSPLHF
cdr3_nt: TGTGCCTGGATGGGAGGGACCTATAATTCACCCCTCCACTTT

v_call: TRBV5-1
d_call: -
j_call: TRBJ1-1
clone_size: -
cdr3_aa: CASSLAGGNTEAFF
cdr3_nt: TGCGCCAGCAGCTTGGCTGGAGGGAACACTGAAGCTTTCTTT